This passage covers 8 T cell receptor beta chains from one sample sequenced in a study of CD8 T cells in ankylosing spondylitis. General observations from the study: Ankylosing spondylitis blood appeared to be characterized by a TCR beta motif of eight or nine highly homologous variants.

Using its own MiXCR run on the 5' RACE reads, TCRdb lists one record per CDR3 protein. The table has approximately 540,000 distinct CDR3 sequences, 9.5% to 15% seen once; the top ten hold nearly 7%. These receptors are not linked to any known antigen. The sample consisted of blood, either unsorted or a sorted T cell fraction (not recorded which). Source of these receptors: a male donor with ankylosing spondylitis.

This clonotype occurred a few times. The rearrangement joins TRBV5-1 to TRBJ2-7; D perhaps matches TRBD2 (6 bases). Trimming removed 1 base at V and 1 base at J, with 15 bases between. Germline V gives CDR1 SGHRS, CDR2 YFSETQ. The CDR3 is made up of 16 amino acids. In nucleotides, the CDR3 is TGCGCCAGCAGCTTGAGTAGCGGAGGAGGGTCCTACGAGCAGTACTTC. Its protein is CASSLSSGGGSYEQYF. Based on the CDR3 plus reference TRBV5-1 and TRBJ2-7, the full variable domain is KAGVTQTPRYLIKTRGQQVTLSCSPISGHRSVSWYQQTPGQGLQFLFEYFSETQRNKGNFPGRFSGRQFSNSRSEMNVSTLELGDSALYLCASSLSSGGGSYEQYFGPGTRLTVT.

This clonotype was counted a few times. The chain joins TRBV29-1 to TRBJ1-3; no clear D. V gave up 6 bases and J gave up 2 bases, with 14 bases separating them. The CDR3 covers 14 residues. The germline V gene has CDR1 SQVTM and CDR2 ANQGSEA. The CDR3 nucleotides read TGCAGCGTCCGGAAAGCGGCCACTGGAAACACCATATATTTT. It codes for CSVRKAATGNTIYF. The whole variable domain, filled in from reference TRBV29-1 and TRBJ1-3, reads SAVISQKPSRDICQRGTSLTIQCQVDSQVTMMFWYRQQPGQSLTLIATANQGSEATYESGFVIDKFPISRPNLTFSTLTVSNMSPEDSSIYLCSVRKAATGNTIYFGEGSWLTVV.

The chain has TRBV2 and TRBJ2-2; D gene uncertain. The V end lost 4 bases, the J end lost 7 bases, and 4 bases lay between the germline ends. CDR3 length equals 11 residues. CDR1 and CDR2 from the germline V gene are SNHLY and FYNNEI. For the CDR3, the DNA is TGTGCCAGCAGTGGGCACGGGGAGCTGTTTTTT. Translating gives CASSGHGELFF.

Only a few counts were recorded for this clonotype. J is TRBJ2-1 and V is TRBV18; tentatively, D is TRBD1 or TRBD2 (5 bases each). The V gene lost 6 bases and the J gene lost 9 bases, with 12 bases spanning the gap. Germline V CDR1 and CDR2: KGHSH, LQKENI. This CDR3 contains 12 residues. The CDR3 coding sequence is TGTGCCAGCTCCCGAGGGACGATTGAGCAGTTCTTC. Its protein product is CASSRGTIEQFF.

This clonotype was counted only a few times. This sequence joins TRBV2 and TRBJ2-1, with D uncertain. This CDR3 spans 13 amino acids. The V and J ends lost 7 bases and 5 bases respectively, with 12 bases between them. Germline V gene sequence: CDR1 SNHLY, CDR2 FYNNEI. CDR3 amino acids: CASKDEGNNEQFF. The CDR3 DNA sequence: TGTGCCAGCAAGGACGAAGGCAACAATGAGCAGTTCTTC.

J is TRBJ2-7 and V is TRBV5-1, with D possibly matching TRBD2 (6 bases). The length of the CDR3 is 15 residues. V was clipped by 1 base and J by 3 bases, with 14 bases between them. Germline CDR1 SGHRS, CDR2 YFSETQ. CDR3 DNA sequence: TGCGCCAGCAGCTTGTCGTCGAATAGCGGCTACGAGCAGTACTTC. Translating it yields CASSLSSNSGYEQYF.

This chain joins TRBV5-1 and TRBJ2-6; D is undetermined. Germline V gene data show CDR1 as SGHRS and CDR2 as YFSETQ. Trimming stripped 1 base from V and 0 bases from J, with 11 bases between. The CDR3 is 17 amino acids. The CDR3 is CASSLPDGLSGANVLTF. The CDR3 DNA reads TGCGCCAGCAGCTTGCCCGACGGCCTCTCTGGGGCCAACGTCCTGACTTTC.

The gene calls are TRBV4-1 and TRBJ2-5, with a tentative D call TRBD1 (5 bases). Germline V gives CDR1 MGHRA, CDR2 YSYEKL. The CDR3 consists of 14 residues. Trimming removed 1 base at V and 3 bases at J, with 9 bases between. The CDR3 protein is CASSQVDREETQYF. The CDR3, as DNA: TGCGCCAGCAGCCAAGTTGACAGAGAAGAGACCCAGTACTTC.